This T cell receptor (beta chain) was identified in a study of T-cell memory formation after mild COVID-19. This CDR3 is 15 amino acids long. V lost 0 bases and J lost 3; bases outside the gene matches: 2. Germline-derived CDR1 and CDR2 are LNHNV and YYDKDF (reference sequence). Using its own MiXCR run on the 5' RACE reads, TCRdb lists one record per CDR3 protein. This sample yields nearly 200,000 distinct CDR3 sequences, of which approximately 20% are seen a single time; 2.4% belongs to the top ten. This TCR derives from an adult woman who had mild COVID-19 (a few samples of this study predate the infection). Cell type and time point are not known. Sequenced sample: PBMCs or a T cell subset sorted from them (not recorded which). The rearrangement joins TRBV15 to TRBJ2-3, with 8 bases matching TRBD1. CDR3 nucleotides: TGTGCCACCAGCAGAGACAGGGGGCTTACAGATACGCAGTATTTT. This encodes CATSRDRGLTDTQYF.